These T cell receptor beta chains were read from a single sample in a study of cytomegalovirus exposure and HLA in healthy donors. TCRdb keeps only in-frame clones here, not all; method: immunoSEQ multiplex PCR. The table lists over 150,000 clones, 79% of them singletons. Sequencing was performed on PBMCs. The receptors stem from a man aged 35 to 55 in good health and CMV-seronegative. Each CDR3 is given with its conserved first and last residue. D genes are given only for firm matches. The size entry is marked missing in some rows and otherwise reads once, few, many or a size class.

TRBJ2-7 once TRBV7-2 . TGTGCCAGCAGCTTAGCGGGAGGCCCTGGGGAGCAGTACTTC CASSLAGGPGEQYF
TRBJ2-5 once TRBV7-2 . TGTGCCAGCAGCTTATTTTACTGGGAGACCCAGTACTTC CASSLFYWETQYF
TRBJ2-3 . TRBV18 . TGTGCCAGCTCACCCCTCTCCCTAGATACGCAGTATTTT CASSPLSLDTQYF
TRBJ2-5 . TRBV29-1 TRBD2 TGCAGCGTTGCAACTAGCGGGAGGGAAGAGACCCAGTACTTC CSVATSGREETQYF
TRBJ2-7 few TRBV13 . TGTGCCAGCAGCTTAGGACAGGGTGGCTCCTACGAGCAGTACTTC CASSLGQGGSYEQYF
TRBJ2-3 . TRBV5-6 . TGTGCCAGCAGCTTCTACACAGATACGCAGTATTTT CASSFYTDTQYF
TRBJ2-7 . TRBV28 TRBD2 TGTGCCAGCAGTTTAGCCGGACTAGCGGGGGGGCAGTACTTC CASSLAGLAGGQYF
TRBJ2-3 few TRBV19 TRBD2 TGTGCCAGTAGTATTATACCGGGACTAGGCTCAGATACGCAGTATTTT CASSIIPGLGSDTQYF
TRBJ2-3 few TRBV7-2 . TGTGCCAGCAGCTCCGGGACATCAGATACGCAGTATTTT CASSSGTSDTQYF
TRBJ2-1 . TRBV5-1 TRBD2 TGCGCCAGCAGCTCGGGGGGGGGCGGGAGGGCCGATGAGCAGTTCTTC CASSSGGGGRADEQFF
TRBJ1-2 . TRBV5-4 TRBD1 TGTGCCACCAAAAGGGGACAGGGGGCAATCTATGGCTACACCTTC CATKRGQGAIYGYTF
TRBJ2-7 . TRBV19 . TGTGCCAGCTCCAGATACCCTAGCTCCTACGAGCAGTACTTC CASSRYPSSYEQYF
TRBJ2-3 once TRBV7-7 TRBD2 TGTGCTAGCAGCTTAGGGGCGGGAGAAGCAGATACGCAGTATTTT CASSLGAGEADTQYF
TRBJ2-7 . TRBV4-3 TRBD2 TGCGCCAGCAGCCAAGATCGAGCGGGAGCCCTCTACGAGCAGTACTTC CASSQDRAGALYEQYF
TRBJ2-7 . TRBV28 TRBD1 TGTGCCAGCAGTTCAGGGACAGGGTTTGCCTACGAGCAGTACTTC CASSSGTGFAYEQYF
TRBJ1-5 . TRBV12-5 . TGTGCTAGTGGTTTGCCGAACCAGGGGCCAAATCAGCCCCAGCATTTT CASGLPNQGPNQPQHF
TRBJ2-4 few TRBV2 TRBD1 TGTGCCACCAGGGACAGGGGGCGGAACATTCAGTACTTC CATRDRGRNIQYF
TRBJ2-7 . TRBV11-2 TRBD1 TGTGCCAGCAGCTCGGGACAGGGGATGCCCTACGAGCAGTACTTC CASSSGQGMPYEQYF
TRBJ2-7 . TRBV6-5 . TGTGCCAGCAGTAGATCCGGGACTGTGAGTTACGAGCAGTACTTC CASSRSGTVSYEQYF
TRBJ1-3 . TRBV6-5 . TGTGCCAGCAGCAGACAGAACTCTGGAAACACCATATATTTT CASSRQNSGNTIYF
TRBJ2-1 . TRBV7-9 TRBD2 TGTGCCAGCAGGGGACTAGCGGGACCCTACAATGAGCAGTTCTTC CASRGLAGPYNEQFF
TRBJ1-1 . TRBV28 . TGTGCCAGCAGTTTAGGAGGTTGGACGGTGAACACTGAAGCTTTCTTT CASSLGGWTVNTEAFF
TRBJ2-5 . TRBV28 TRBD2 TGTGCCAGCAGTCCGCCGGGACTAGCGGTCGAGACCCAGTACTTC CASSPPGLAVETQYF
TRBJ2-7 . TRBV19 . TGTGCCAGTAGTTACCAGGTTCTCTACGAGCAGTACTTC CASSYQVLYEQYF
TRBJ2-1 . TRBV2 . TGTGCCAGCAGTGAACAGGGGATGAATGAGCAGTTCTTC CASSEQGMNEQFF
TRBJ1-3 . TRBV15 . TGTGCCACCAGCAGAGAGAGATCCAGGGAAGGAAACACCATATATTTT CATSRERSREGNTIYF
TRBJ2-7 once TRBV16 . TGTGCCAGCAGCCAATTCGACAGCACCTACGAGCAGTACTTC CASSQFDSTYEQYF
TRBJ1-1 . TRBV5-6 TRBD1 TGTGCCAGCAGCTTGGTTCAGGGGGCAGGTGTCACTGAAGCTTTCTTT CASSLVQGAGVTEAFF
TRBJ2-3 . TRBV9 . TGTGCCAGCAGCGTTCGGGGCGGGAACACAGATACGCAGTATTTT CASSVRGGNTDTQYF
TRBJ1-1 few TRBV5-1 . TGCGCCAGCAGCTTCTCGTCTTTGAACACTGAAGCTTTCTTT CASSFSSLNTEAFF
TRBJ2-1 . TRBV29-1 . TGCAGCACCGGTGGAGGAAGCTCCTACAATGAGCAGTTCTTC CSTGGGSSYNEQFF
TRBJ2-2 . TRBV5-6 TRBD1 TGTGCCAGCAGCCGGGACAGGGGCGCCGGGGAGCTGTTTTTT CASSRDRGAGELFF
TRBJ2-5 few TRBV30 TRBD2 TGTGCCTGGGGAGCGGGAGGGGCGGAGACCCAGTACTTC CAWGAGGAETQYF
TRBJ2-7 . TRBV5-1 TRBD2 TGCGCCAGCAGCCCCGGGACGGGAGGGTACGAGCAGTACTTC CASSPGTGGYEQYF
TRBJ2-7 . TRBV28 TRBD2 TGTGCCAGCAGTCTAGCGGGAGGCTACTACGAGCAGTACTTC CASSLAGGYYEQYF
TRBJ2-7 . TRBV13 . TGTGCCAGCAGCTTAGTTAGCGGATACGAGCAGTACTTC CASSLVSGYEQYF
TRBJ2-7 . TRBV5-1 TRBD1 TGCGCCAGCAGCAAAGACAGGGGCGAGCAGTACTTC CASSKDRGEQYF
TRBJ2-1 . TRBV5-1 . TGCGCCAGCAGCCGGGAAACCCCTTACAATGAGCAGTTCTTC CASSRETPYNEQFF
TRBJ2-5 few TRBV6-6 TRBD2 TGTGCCAGCAGTTCGGGGACTAGCGGGAGTGGGGAGACCCAGTACTTC CASSSGTSGSGETQYF
TRBJ2-7 . TRBV7-9 TRBD1 TGTGCCAGCTCCCCAGGGACAGGGGACTACGAGCAGTACTTC CASSPGTGDYEQYF
TRBJ2-7 . TRBV7-9 . TGTTCCAGCAGCTTAGACACCTACGAGCAGTACTTC CSSSLDTYEQYF
TRBJ2-7 . TRBV9 . TGTGCCAGCAGCGGCGGAGGGGGCGGGCAGTACTTC CASSGGGGGQYF
TRBJ2-2 . TRBV14 TRBD2 TGTGCCAGCAGCGGCCGTTTAGCGGGAGTGCCCGGGGAGCTGTTTTTT CASSGRLAGVPGELFF
TRBJ2-7 . TRBV12-1 . TGTGCCAGCAGCTTTAACACTTCGGCGGATTGCTCCTACGAGCAGTACTTC CASSFNTSADCSYEQYF
TRBJ2-7 . TRBV29-1 TRBD1 TGCAGCGTTGAAGAAAGGGACAGGGGGCTCGAGCAGTACTTC CSVEERDRGLEQYF
TRBJ2-2 . TRBV28 TRBD1 TGTGCCAGCAATTCTCCCTGGGGGCAGGGGGCTGGCGGGGAGCTGTTTTTT CASNSPWGQGAGGELFF
TRBJ2-2 once TRBV19 TRBD1 TGTGCCAGTACCAGGGTCGGCAGGGGGCCCGGGGAGCTGTTTTTT CASTRVGRGPGELFF
TRBJ1-2 . TRBV30 . TGTGCCTGGAGCTCAGGGCCCTCCTATGGCTACACCTTC CAWSSGPSYGYTF
TRBJ1-5 . TRBV6-4 . TGTGCCAGCAGTGACTTTTTGGTCGGTCAGCCCCAGCATTTT CASSDFLVGQPQHF
TRBJ2-5 . TRBV5-1 TRBD1 TGCGCCAGCAGCTTCCAGGGGGACGAGACCCAGTACTTC CASSFQGDETQYF
TRBJ1-1 once TRBV7-4 . TGTGCCAGCAGCCTAGAAAAGGCCCGGGACACCCCGTCGAACACTGAAGCTTTCTTT CASSLEKARDTPSNTEAFF
TRBJ2-1 once TRBV10-2 TRBD2 TGCGCCAGCAGGAGCGGGAAGAGTACGAATGAGCAGTTCTTC CASRSGKSTNEQFF
TRBJ2-7 once TRBV21-1 . TGTGCCAGCAGCAAAGGTCCTAGCAGGCCCTACGAGCAGTACTTC CASSKGPSRPYEQYF
TRBJ1-5 . TRBV28 . TGTGCCAGCATTGCCATTCCCAGGGGCCCTCCTCGCAATCAGCCCCAGCATTTT CASIAIPRGPPRNQPQHF
TRBJ2-7 . TRBV4-3 TRBD2 TGCGCCAGCAGCCAAGGGGTGGCTAGCGGGAGGATCCAGTACTTC CASSQGVASGRIQYF
TRBJ1-1 . TRBV28 . TGTGCCAGCAGTTCTCTACTCGGCCAGACAGCCCAAAGGGTCTTT CASSSLLGQTAQRVF
TRBJ2-5 few TRBV28 TRBD2 TGTGCCAGCAGTTTAAAACTAGCGGGTTCGTGGGAGACCCAGTACTTC CASSLKLAGSWETQYF
TRBJ2-5 few TRBV7-6 TRBD1 TGTGCCAGCAGCTTTGGGTTGCCGGGACAGGGGAACCAAGAGACCCAGTACTTC CASSFGLPGQGNQETQYF
TRBJ1-2 . TRBV18 . TGTGCCAGCTCTCCGGACAGTAACTATGGCTACACCTTC CASSPDSNYGYTF